The 6 T cell receptor beta chains reported below all come from one sample, sequenced in a study of multiple sclerosis patients with progressive multifocal leukoencephalopathy. Here immunoSEQ multiplex PCR was the method, and the copy in TCRdb shows in-frame clones only, minus some. The sample includes some 30,000 clones, around nine tenths seen only once; the top ten take under 1.2%. Documented time point: before natalizumab initiation. Sequencing input: PBMCs. These receptors were obtained from a human donor with multiple sclerosis.

The rearrangement uses TRBV9 and TRBJ1-1; D remains ambiguous. The ends were cut back, 0 bases at V and 2 bases at J, with 11 bases in the middle. Germline CDR1 and CDR2: SGDLS and YYNGEE. CDR3 length: 15 residues. The CDR3 loop reads CASSVEAGPNTEAFF. The CDR3 nucleotides read TGTGCCAGCAGCGTAGAGGCAGGACCAAACACTGAAGCTTTCTTT.

The V call is TRBV9, the J call TRBJ1-2, with D unresolved. Germline V gene sequence: CDR1 SGDLS, CDR2 YYNGEE. This CDR3 contains 14 residues. Trimming took 2 bases from V and 0 from J, leaving 8 bases between them. The CDR3 DNA follows: TGTGCCAGCAGCGTTGGCAGAACTAACTATGGCTACACCTTC. Translated: CASSVGRTNYGYTF.

The chain combines TRBV19 with TRBJ2-1; D uncertain. Between the trimmed V and J ends, which lost 3 bases and 9 bases, there was a span of 18 bases. The CDR3 is 15 residues long. The germline CDR1 and CDR2 sequences are LNHDA and SQIVND (reference sequence). DNA of the CDR3: TGTGCCAGTAGTATCCTCGGAACCGACGTCGGTGAGCAGTTCTTC. Translated, it gives CASSILGTDVGEQFF.

This chain links TRBV28 with TRBJ1-3; no clear D gene. The germline V and J ends were trimmed by 4 bases and 0 bases, with 19 bases remaining between them. From germline, CDR1 is MDHEN and CDR2 SYDVKM. This CDR3 is built from 18 residues. CDR3 sequence reads: CASSSPLGSRYSGNTIYF. The CDR3 nucleotides read TGTGCCAGCAGTTCCCCCCTGGGGAGTCGGTACTCTGGAAACACCATATATTTT.

The chain joins TRBV18 to TRBJ2-1; 8 nucleotides agree with TRBD2. CDR3 size: 17 residues. Germline V lookup: CDR1 KGHSH, CDR2 LQKENI. The J segment lost 2 bases and the V segment lost 3 bases, leaving 9 bases of the junction unmatched. The chain's CDR3 is CASSPIFGGGPYNEQFF. The DNA of the CDR3 is TGTGCCAGCTCACCCATTTTCGGGGGGGGGCCCTACAATGAGCAGTTCTTC.

This rearrangement joins TRBV5-6 to TRBJ1-2; 9 bases align to TRBD1. CDR1 and CDR2 (germline): SGHDT, YYEEEE. The junction had 12 bases not matched to a gene; V was cut back by 4 bases and J by 8 bases. CDR3 size: 15 residues. DNA for the CDR3: TGTGCCAGCAGCCTTAGGGGACAGGGCCCTTGGGGCTACACCTTC. This translates into CASSLRGQGPWGYTF. Filled out from reference TRBV5-6 and TRBJ1-2, the complete variable domain reads DAGVTQSPTHLIKTRGQQVTLRCSPKSGHDTVSWYQQALGQGPQFIFQYYEEEERQRGNFPDRFSGHQFPNYSSELNVNALLLGDSALYLCASSLRGQGPWGYTFGSGTRLTVV.